These 18 T cell receptor beta chains were all obtained from the same sample, sequenced in a study of cytomegalovirus exposure and HLA in healthy donors. Primers included in the PCR were 60 Vbeta and 13 Jbeta primers. TCRdb's table, derived via immunoSEQ multiplex PCR, lists solely in-frame clones and lacks some. This sample has about 96,000 clones, with 60% to 75% found just once. The sequenced material came from PBMCs. These receptors originate from a woman in her sixties or seventies in good health and CMV-seropositive.

The chain employs TRBV5-1 and TRBJ2-2, with 15 nucleotides matching TRBD2. V was clipped by 5 bases and J by 7 bases; unmatched bases: 9. The germline CDR1 and CDR2 sequences are SGHRS and YFSETQ. The CDR3 loop spans 17 amino acids. CDR3 DNA: TGCGCCAGCAGTCGGAGGACTAGCGGGGGGGAGAACGGGGAGCTGTTTTTT. Residues: CASSRRTSGGENGELFF.

The DNA of the CDR3 is TGTGCCAGCAGCCGGGGAGGGAACACAGATACGCAGTATTTT. As protein: CASSRGGNTDTQYF. This chain uses TRBV2 with TRBJ2-3, with 7 bases that match TRBD2. Germline lookup yields CDR1 SNHLY and CDR2 FYNNEI. This CDR3 is 14 amino acids long. V was clipped by 6 bases and J by 2 bases; unmatched bases: 5. Full variable domain (outside the CDR3, taken from reference TRBV2 and TRBJ2-3): EPEVTQTPSHQVTQMGQEVILRCVPISNHLYFYWYRQILGQKVEFLVSFYNNEISEKSEIFDDQFSVERPDGSNFTLKIRSTKLEDSAMYFCASSRGGNTDTQYFGPGTRLTVL.

The V call is TRBV6-5, the J call TRBJ2-7, with a weak D call TRBD1 (5 bases). The CDR3 loop spans 16 amino acids. V was clipped by 0 bases and J by 3 bases, with 15 bases between them. The V gene's germline CDR1 is MNHEY and CDR2 SVGAGI. The chain's CDR3 is CASSYSRGRGLYEQYF. CDR3 nucleotide sequence: TGTGCCAGCAGTTACTCAAGGGGAAGGGGCCTCTACGAGCAGTACTTC.

The chain combines TRBV4-3 with TRBJ1-3; D remains ambiguous. Per the germline V gene, CDR1 is LGHNA and CDR2 is YSLEER. The CDR3 sequence is 15 residues long. V gave up 0 bases and J gave up 0 bases, with 6 bases separating them. The CDR3: CASSQDLSSGNTIYF. CDR3 sequence (DNA): TGCGCCAGCAGCCAAGATCTGAGCTCTGGAAACACCATATATTTT.

The chain has TRBV28 and TRBJ2-7, with D possibly TRBD1 on 7 matching bases. The CDR3 totals 14 residues. V dropped 6 bases and J dropped 3 bases, with 15 bases sitting between them. Germline V CDR1 and CDR2: MDHEN, SYDVKM. For the CDR3, the DNA is TGTGCCAGCAGATGGGGGGCAGGGGGCTACGAGCAGTACTTC. As protein: CASRWGAGGYEQYF.

This rearrangement joins TRBV13 to TRBJ2-3, with 7 bases identical to TRBD1. Germline V CDR1 and CDR2: PRHDT, FYEKMQ (reference sequence). The CDR3 has 13 amino acids. The ends lost 5 bases at V and 2 bases at J; junction bases unmatched: 1. The CDR3 is CASSQGDTDTQYF. DNA for the CDR3: TGTGCCAGCAGCCAGGGGGACACAGATACGCAGTATTTT.

The chain employs TRBV5-6 and TRBJ1-5; 9 bases are a match to TRBD1. Looked up from germline, CDR1 is SGHDT and CDR2 is YYEEEE. With 4 bases clipped from V and 10 bases from J, the junction kept 15 bases outside the gene matches. CDR3 length equals 16 residues. CDR3 bases: TGTGCCAGCAGCCTGGGGCCGGGACAGGGACCCCAACCCCAGCATTTT. Its protein product is CASSLGPGQGPQPQHF.

This clone was recorded once. The chain links TRBV30 to TRBJ1-2; TRBD1 aligns across 7 bases. With 4 bases clipped from V and 3 bases from J, the junction kept 8 bases outside the gene matches. The CDR3 contains 14 residues. Germline V CDR1 and CDR2: GTSNPN, SVGIG (reference sequence). CDR3 in amino acids: CAWTSFTGDYGYTF. CDR3 nucleotide sequence: TGTGCCTGGACCTCCTTTACAGGGGACTATGGCTACACCTTC.

J is TRBJ2-2 and V is TRBV6-1, with D possibly matching TRBD2 (6 bases). CDR3 length equals 14 residues. V was clipped by 8 bases and J by 2 bases, with 12 bases between them. Germline V lookup: CDR1 MNHNS, CDR2 SASEGT. The CDR3 region is CASPGTANTGELFF. CDR3 nucleotides: TGTGCCAGCCCCGGGACTGCAAACACCGGGGAGCTGTTTTTT.

The rearrangement links TRBV7-2 to TRBJ2-7, with 9 bases that match TRBD2. V trimming: 5 bases; J trimming: 2 bases; junction bases outside the gene matches: 7. CDR1 SGHTA and CDR2 FQGNSA come from the germline V gene. The CDR3 spans 15 residues. The DNA for the CDR3 is TGTGCCAGCAGCCGGACTAGCGCACCAACCTACGAGCAGTACTTC. It is translated as CASSRTSAPTYEQYF.

The sample holds a few counts of this clone. The chain carries TRBV7-9 and TRBJ2-7, with 8 nucleotides matching TRBD1. Germline lookup yields CDR1 SEHNR and CDR2 FQNEAQ (reference sequence). The V and J ends lost 10 bases and 2 bases, in that order; junction bases with no gene match: 4. The CDR3 is 12 amino acids. The DNA for the CDR3 is TGTGCCACCGGGACAGGAACCTACGAGCAGTACTTC. This translates into CATGTGTYEQYF.

This chain uses TRBV7-3 with TRBJ1-1; maybe TRBD1 (6 bases). Trimming shortened V by 5 bases and J by 1 base, and 20 bases separated the two germline ends. The CDR3 consists of 17 residues. Germline V gene data show CDR1 as SGHTA and CDR2 as FQGTGA. The CDR3 region is CASSPGTLKDTNTEAFF. The CDR3 coding sequence is TGTGCCAGCAGCCCTGGGACACTAAAAGATACGAACACTGAAGCTTTCTTT.

This clone was seen only a few times. The rearrangement links TRBV6-5 to TRBJ1-2; no clear D. The V and J ends lost 6 bases and 4 bases respectively, with 12 bases between them. This CDR3 has 13 residues. Germline V CDR1 and CDR2: MNHEY, SVGAGI. CDR3 sequence reads: CASSLAEGYGYTF. The CDR3 bases are TGTGCCAGCAGCTTGGCCGAGGGCTATGGCTACACCTTC.

The rearrangement uses TRBV28 and TRBJ1-2; 8 bases agree with TRBD1. This CDR3 is 14 amino acids long. CDR1 and CDR2 from the germline V gene are MDHEN and SYDVKM. Unmatched junction bases numbered 9, after V lost 8 bases and J lost 4 bases. This chain's CDR3 is CASGPGTGLYGYTF. CDR3 coding DNA: TGTGCCAGCGGTCCCGGGACAGGCCTCTATGGCTACACCTTC.

The J gene is TRBJ1-4, the V gene TRBV7-9; a weak D match, TRBD1 (6 bases). Trimming took 1 base from V and 7 from J, leaving 13 bases between them. The germline gives CDR1 SEHNR, CDR2 FQNEAQ (reference sequence). CDR3 length: 15 residues. CDR3 nucleotides: TGTGCCAGCAGCTTAGGACAGGAAGAGGGTGAAAAACTGTTTTTT. It is translated as CASSLGQEEGEKLFF.

This clone was counted between two and nine times. The identical CDR3 is also encoded by other nucleotide sequences in the sample. V and J are TRBV27 and TRBJ1-5; possible D gene TRBD1, 6 bases. V was trimmed by 4 bases and J by 4 bases, leaving 14 bases between them. This CDR3 comprises 15 residues. CDR1 and CDR2 (germline): MNHEY, SMNVEV (reference sequence). The CDR3 loop reads CASSSQGLGNQPQHF. CDR3 DNA sequence: TGTGCCAGCAGTTCACAGGGCTTGGGGAATCAGCCCCAGCATTTT.

The chain has TRBV9 and TRBJ2-1; 8 bases match TRBD2. Trimming at V came to 1 base and at J to 8 bases, leaving 5 bases not matched to a gene. Germline V CDR1 and CDR2: SGDLS, YYNGEE. The CDR3 sequence is 14 residues long. The CDR3, as DNA: TGTGCCAGCAGCGTAAGCGGGAGTATGGATGAGCAGTTCTTC. Protein: CASSVSGSMDEQFF.

This chain links TRBV19 with TRBJ2-1; possibly TRBD1 for D (6 bases). Germline loops: CDR1 LNHDA, CDR2 SQIVND (reference sequence). Trimming left V 5 bases short and J 2 bases short, with 13 bases between. The CDR3 runs 15 residues. In nucleotides, the CDR3 is TGTGCCAGTAGTTCATCAGACAGGCCCTACAATGAGCAGTTCTTC. This encodes CASSSSDRPYNEQFF.